This TCR beta chain appears in the sequencing data of a study of blood T cell repertoires in COVID-19. About the study: The analysed material was cDNA or gDNA that came from T cells, B-cell-depleted T cells, or PBMCs.

As handled by the study authors: How many nucleated cells were present was estimated from reference gene primer amplification. Only in-frame clones appear in the TCRdb table, and some are missing; sequencing was by immunoSEQ multiplex PCR. The DNA gave D and trimming, while V, J and clone size come from that table. Here the sample spans approximately 300,000 clones, 90% being singletons. The Seattle site enrolled patients during active infection and followed them longitudinally. Sequenced input: peripheral blood. This receptor was obtained from a woman in her twenties or thirties with COVID-19, enrolled during active disease.

The CDR3 protein is CASSDAGYTQYF. In DNA form, the CDR3 reads TGTGCCAGCAGTGACGCCGGTTATACGCAGTATTTT. The chain couples TRBV25-1 to TRBJ2-3; D is uncertain. V lost 3 bases to trimming and J lost 7 bases, with 8 bases between them. CDR1 is MGHDK and CDR2 is SYGVNS in the germline V gene. This CDR3 has 12 residues.